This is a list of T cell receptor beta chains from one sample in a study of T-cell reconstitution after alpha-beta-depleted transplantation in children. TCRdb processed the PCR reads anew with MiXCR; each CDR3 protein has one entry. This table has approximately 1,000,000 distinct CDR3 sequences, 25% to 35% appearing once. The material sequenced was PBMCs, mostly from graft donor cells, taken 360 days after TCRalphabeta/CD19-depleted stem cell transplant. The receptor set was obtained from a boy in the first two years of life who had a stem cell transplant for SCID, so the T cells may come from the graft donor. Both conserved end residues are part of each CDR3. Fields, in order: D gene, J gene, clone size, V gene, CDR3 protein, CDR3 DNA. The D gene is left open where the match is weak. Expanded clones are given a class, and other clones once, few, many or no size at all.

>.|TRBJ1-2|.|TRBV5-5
CASSLGAAPYGYTF
TGTGCCAGCAGCTTGGGGGCAGCCCCCTATGGCTACACCTTC
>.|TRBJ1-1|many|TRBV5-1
CASSQDSLNTEAFF
TGTGCCAGCAGCCAAGATTCACTTAACACTGAAGCTTTCTTT
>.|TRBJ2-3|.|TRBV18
CASSPTGRPSTDTQYF
TGTGCCAGCTCACCAACGGGACGTCCGAGCACAGATACGCAGTATTTT
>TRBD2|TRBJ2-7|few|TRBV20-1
CSALRTSGASYEQYF
TGCAGTGCTCTCCGGACTAGCGGGGCGAGCTACGAGCAGTACTTC
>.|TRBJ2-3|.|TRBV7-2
CASSLSGSGFTDTQYF
TGTGCCAGCAGCTTAAGCGGTTCCGGGTTCACAGATACGCAGTATTTT
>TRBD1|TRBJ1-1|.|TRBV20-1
CSAPSGGNTEAFF
TGCAGTGCCCCCTCAGGGGGGAACACTGAAGCTTTCTTT
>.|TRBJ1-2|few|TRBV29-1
CSVDEGNYGYTF
TGCAGCGTTGACGAGGGTAACTATGGCTACACCTTC
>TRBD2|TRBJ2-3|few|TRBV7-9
CASSSRGLATTDTQYF
TGTGCCAGCAGCTCCCGTGGACTAGCCACCACAGATACGCAGTATTTT
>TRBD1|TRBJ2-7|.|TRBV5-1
CASRGQLSSYEQYF
TGCGCCAGCCGGGGACAGCTAAGCTCCTACGAGCAGTACTTC
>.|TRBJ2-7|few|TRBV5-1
CASSLRGGNDEQYF
TGCGCCAGCAGCTTGCGTGGAGGAAACGACGAGCAGTACTTC
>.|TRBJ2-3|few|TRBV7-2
CASSSEGISTDTQYF
TGTGCCAGCAGCAGCGAGGGAATAAGCACAGATACGCAGTATTTT
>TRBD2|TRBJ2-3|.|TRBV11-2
CASSADLAVRTDTQYF
TGTGCCAGCAGCGCCGACCTAGCGGTCCGCACAGATACGCAGTATTTT
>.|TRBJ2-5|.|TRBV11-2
CASSPSTGYQETQYF
TGTGCCAGCAGCCCATCAACAGGGTACCAAGAGACCCAGTACTTC
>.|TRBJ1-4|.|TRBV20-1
CSARPTEGLTNEKLFF
TGCAGTGCTAGACCCACTGAAGGGTTAACTAATGAAAAACTGTTTTTT
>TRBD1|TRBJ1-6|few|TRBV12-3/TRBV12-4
CASSLGQGLNSPLHF
TGTGCCAGCAGTCTTGGACAGGGGCTGAATTCACCCCTCCACTTT
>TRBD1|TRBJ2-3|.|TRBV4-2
CASSQGTATPTDTQYF
TGTGCCAGCAGCCAGGGGACAGCAACCCCCACAGATACGCAGTATTTT
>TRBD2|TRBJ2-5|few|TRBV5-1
CASSFSGGEETQYF
TGCGCCAGCAGCTTTAGCGGGGGAGAAGAGACCCAGTACTTC
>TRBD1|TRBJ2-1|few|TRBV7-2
CASSLDRAHEQFF
TGTGCCAGCAGCCTCGACAGGGCCCATGAGCAGTTCTTC
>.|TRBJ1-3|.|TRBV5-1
CASSLGSSPPGNTIYF
TGCGCCAGCAGCTTGGGTAGTTCTCCTCCTGGAAACACCATATATTTT
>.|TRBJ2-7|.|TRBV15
CATSRAGSEQYF
TGTGCCACCAGCAGAGCCGGGAGCGAGCAGTACTTC
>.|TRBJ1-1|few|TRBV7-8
CASTLHRNTEAFF
TGTGCCAGCACTCTACACAGGAACACTGAAGCTTTCTTT
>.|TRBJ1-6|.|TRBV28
CASSVGVPLHF
TGTGCCAGCAGCGTGGGGGTTCCCCTCCACTTT
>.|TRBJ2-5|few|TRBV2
CASVRGFVETQYF
TGTGCCAGCGTACGGGGCTTCGTAGAGACCCAGTACTTC
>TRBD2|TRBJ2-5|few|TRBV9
CASSLGLAGSKETQYF
TGTGCCAGCAGCCTGGGACTAGCGGGGAGCAAAGAGACCCAGTACTTC
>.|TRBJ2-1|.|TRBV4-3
CASSQDPSGLFHYNEQFF
TGCGCCAGCAGCCAAGATCCGAGTGGTCTCTTCCACTACAATGAGCAGTTCTTC
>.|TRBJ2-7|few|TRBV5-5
CASSPRTGPSGEQYF
TGTGCCAGCAGCCCGAGAACAGGGCCCTCGGGCGAGCAGTACTTC
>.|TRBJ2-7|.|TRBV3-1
CASSPYRASNEQYF
TGTGCCAGCAGCCCTTACCGGGCATCCAATGAGCAGTACTTC
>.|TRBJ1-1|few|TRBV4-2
CASSQDGSLNTEAFF
TGTGCCAGCAGCCAAGATGGGAGCCTGAACACTGAAGCTTTCTTT
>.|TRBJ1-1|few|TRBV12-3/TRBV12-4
CASRKQDITEAFF
TGTGCCAGCAGAAAACAAGATATCACTGAAGCTTTCTTT
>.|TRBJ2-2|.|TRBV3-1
CASRHAGELFF
TGTGCCAGCAGACATGCCGGGGAGCTGTTTTTT
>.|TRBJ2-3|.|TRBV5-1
CASSALSGHLTDTQYF
TGCGCCAGCAGCGCACTCTCGGGACACCTCACAGATACGCAGTATTTT
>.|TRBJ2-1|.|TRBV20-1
CSARDRPQTRDEQFF
TGCAGTGCTAGAGATCGACCGCAAACGCGGGATGAGCAGTTCTTC
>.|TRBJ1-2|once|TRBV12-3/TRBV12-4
CASSPPRGAPLIGGYTF
TGTGCCAGCAGTCCCCCGCGCGGGGCCCCCCTGATAGGTGGCTACACCTTC
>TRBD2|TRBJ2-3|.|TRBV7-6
CASSLLGPGLGSTQYF
TGTGCCAGCAGCTTATTAGGGCCGGGACTAGGGAGTACGCAGTATTTT
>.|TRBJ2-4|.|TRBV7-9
CASSLAPQGNIQYF
TGTGCCAGCAGCTTAGCGCCTCAAGGGAACATTCAGTACTTC
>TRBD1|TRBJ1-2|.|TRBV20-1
CSARGQGVGYTF
TGCAGTGCTAGAGGGCAGGGGGTCGGCTACACCTTC
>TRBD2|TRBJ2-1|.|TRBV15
CATSRTIGGGSNEQFF
TGTGCCACCAGCCGCACCATTGGCGGGGGAAGTAATGAGCAGTTCTTC
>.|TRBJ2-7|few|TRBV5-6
CAMGPGTEIYEQYF
TGTGCCATGGGCCCCGGGACGGAGATCTACGAGCAGTACTTC
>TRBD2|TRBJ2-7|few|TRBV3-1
CASSSNPGLGVGEQYF
TGTGCCAGCAGCTCGAATCCGGGACTAGGCGTCGGCGAGCAGTACTTC
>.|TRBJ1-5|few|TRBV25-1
CASSGGLSNQPQHF
TGTGCCAGCAGTGGGGGGCTTAGCAATCAGCCCCAGCATTTT
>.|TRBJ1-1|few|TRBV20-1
CSAWGDTEAFF
TGCAGTGCCTGGGGGGACACTGAAGCTTTCTTT
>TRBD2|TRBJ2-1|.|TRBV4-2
CASSQEERGGYNEQFF
TGTGCCAGCAGCCAAGAAGAGCGGGGGGGGTACAATGAGCAGTTCTTC
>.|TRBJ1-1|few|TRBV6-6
CASRGTQNTEAFF
TGTGCCAGCAGGGGGACACAGAACACTGAAGCTTTCTTT
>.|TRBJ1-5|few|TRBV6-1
CASSDWNYSNQPQHF
TGTGCCAGCAGTGATTGGAACTATAGCAATCAGCCCCAGCATTTT
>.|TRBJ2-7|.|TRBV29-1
CSVDSPGEQYF
TGCAGCGTTGATAGTCCCGGGGAGCAGTACTTC
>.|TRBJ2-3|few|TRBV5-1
CASSLALYTDTQYF
TGCGCCAGCAGCTTGGCCCTCTACACAGATACGCAGTATTTT
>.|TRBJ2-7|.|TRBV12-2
CASRLAIENTLYEQYF
TGTGCAAGTCGCTTAGCGATTGAAAACACCCTCTACGAGCAGTACTTC
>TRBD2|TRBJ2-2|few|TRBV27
CASSLYRGGASNTGELFF
TGTGCCAGCAGTTTGTACCGCGGGGGGGCCTCGAACACCGGGGAGCTGTTTTTT
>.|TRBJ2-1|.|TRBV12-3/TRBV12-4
CASSLTGSLGRREQFF
TGTGCCAGCAGTTTAACGGGCAGCCTGGGACGGCGTGAGCAGTTCTTC
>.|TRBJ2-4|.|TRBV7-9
CASSLGGGGQNIQYF
TGTGCCAGCAGCTTGGGGGGAGGGGGGCAAAACATTCAGTACTTC
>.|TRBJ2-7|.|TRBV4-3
CASSAGFEHEQYF
TGCGCCAGCAGCGCAGGGTTCGAGCACGAGCAGTACTTC
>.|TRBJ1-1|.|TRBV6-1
CASSPPGAGSLNTEAFF
TGTGCCAGCAGCCCTCCAGGAGCGGGGTCCTTGAACACTGAAGCTTTCTTT